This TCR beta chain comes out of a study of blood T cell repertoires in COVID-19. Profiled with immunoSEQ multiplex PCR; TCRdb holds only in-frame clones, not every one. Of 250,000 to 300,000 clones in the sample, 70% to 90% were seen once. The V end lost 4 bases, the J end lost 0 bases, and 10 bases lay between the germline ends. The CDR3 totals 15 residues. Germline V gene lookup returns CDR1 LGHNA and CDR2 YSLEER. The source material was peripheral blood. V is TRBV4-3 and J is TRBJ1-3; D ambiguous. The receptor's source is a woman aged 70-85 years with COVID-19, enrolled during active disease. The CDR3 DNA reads TGCGCCAGCAGCCTGGCGGCGAGCTCTGGAAACACCATATATTTT. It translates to CASSLAASSGNTIYF.